These 5 T cell receptor beta chains were sequenced from one sample in a study of persistence of HIV-infected CD4 T cells. The immunoSEQ assay was version 4, run in survey mode. The protocol was immunoSEQ multiplex PCR, while the TCRdb copy is restricted to in-frame clones and leaves out a portion. The sample consists of about 40,000 clones, 85% to 90% of them appearing once. An overlapping HIV-1 Gag peptide pool stimulated these cells at 0.95 to 1 ug/peptide/mL. Sorted nonresponding memory CD4+ T cells were CD40L-negative, CD69-negative, CD45RO-high. The antigens these receptors bind are not known. The starting material was cultured CD4+ T cells from PBMCs, obtained from a patient who received antiretroviral therapy. The receptor set was obtained from an adult with HIV. The donor label of this sample is uncertain.

This clone turned up a few times. The rearrangement joins TRBV6-1 to TRBJ1-5; D not certain. The ends were cut back, 0 bases at V and 9 bases at J, with 3 bases in the middle. CDR3 length: 11 residues. The V gene's germline CDR1 is MNHNS and CDR2 SASEGT. CDR3 sequence: CASSEALPQHF. As DNA, the CDR3 is TGTGCCAGCAGTGAAGCACTGCCCCAGCATTTT.

The chain carries TRBV6-5 and TRBJ2-2; no clear D gene. Trimming cost V 8 bases and J 0 bases, with 10 bases left between them. There are 14 residues in the CDR3. CDR1 is MNHEY, CDR2 SVGAGI, per germline. Written as DNA, the CDR3 is TGTGCCAGCCACCACGATGCGAACACCGGGGAGCTGTTTTTT. Protein: CASHHDANTGELFF.

CDR3 region: CASSIAGRAGYEQYF. The DNA for the CDR3 is TGTGCCAGTAGTATAGCTGGCAGGGCAGGGTACGAGCAGTACTTC. V gene TRBV19 combines with J gene TRBJ2-7, with TRBD1 as a possible D gene (5 bases). Germline-derived CDR1 and CDR2 are LNHDA and SQIVND (reference sequence). V dropped 1 base and J dropped 4 bases, with 14 bases sitting between them. The CDR3 runs 15 residues.

This clone appeared a few times. The chain combines TRBV19 with TRBJ2-5; D is perhaps TRBD1 (6 bases). Between the trimmed V and J ends, which lost 7 bases and 5 bases, there was a span of 20 bases. The length of the CDR3 is 15 residues. Germline CDR1 is LNHDA and CDR2 is SQIVND (reference sequence). Written as DNA, the CDR3 is TGTGCCAGTACCCATGGCTATACAGGGAAGGAGACCCAGTACTTC. Encoded protein: CASTHGYTGKETQYF.

The V gene is TRBV5-1, the J gene TRBJ2-4; a weak D match, TRBD2 (6 bases). This CDR3 spans 14 amino acids. V lost 0 bases and J lost 9, with 13 bases in between. Per the germline V gene, CDR1 is SGHRS and CDR2 is YFSETQ. CDR3 sequence: CASSLVVGGIIQYF. The CDR3 region has the DNA TGCGCCAGCAGCTTGGTTGTTGGGGGGATCATTCAGTACTTC.